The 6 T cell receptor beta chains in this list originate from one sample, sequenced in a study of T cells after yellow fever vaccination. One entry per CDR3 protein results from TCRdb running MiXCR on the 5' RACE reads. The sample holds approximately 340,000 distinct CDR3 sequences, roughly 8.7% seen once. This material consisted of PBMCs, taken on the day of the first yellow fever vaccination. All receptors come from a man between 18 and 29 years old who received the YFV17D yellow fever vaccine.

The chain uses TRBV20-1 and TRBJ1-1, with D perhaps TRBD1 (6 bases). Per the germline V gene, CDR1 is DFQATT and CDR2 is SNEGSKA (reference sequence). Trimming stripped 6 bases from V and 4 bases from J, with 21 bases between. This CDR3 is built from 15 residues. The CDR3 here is CSARTTTRGLTEAFF. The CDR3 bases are TGCAGTGCCAGAACAACAACCAGGGGTCTCACTGAAGCTTTCTTT.

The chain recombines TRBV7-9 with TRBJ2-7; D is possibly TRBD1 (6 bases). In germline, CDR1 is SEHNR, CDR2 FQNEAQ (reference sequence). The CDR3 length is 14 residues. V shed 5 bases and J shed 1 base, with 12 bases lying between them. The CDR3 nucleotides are TGTGCCAGCAGCCCCGGACAGATATCCTACGAGCAGTACTTC. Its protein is CASSPGQISYEQYF.

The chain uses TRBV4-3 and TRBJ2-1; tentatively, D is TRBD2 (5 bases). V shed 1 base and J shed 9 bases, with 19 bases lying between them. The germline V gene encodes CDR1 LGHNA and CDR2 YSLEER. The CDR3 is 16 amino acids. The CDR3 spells CASSQVARVSDGEQFF. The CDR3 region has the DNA TGCGCCAGCAGCCAAGTTGCGCGGGTCTCCGACGGTGAGCAGTTCTTC.

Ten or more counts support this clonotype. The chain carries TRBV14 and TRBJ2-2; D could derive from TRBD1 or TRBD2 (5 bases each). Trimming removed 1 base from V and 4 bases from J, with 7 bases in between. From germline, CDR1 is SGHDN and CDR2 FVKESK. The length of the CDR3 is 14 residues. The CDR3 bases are TGTGCCAGCAGCCAAGTCGGGGCCACCGGGGAGCTGTTTTTT. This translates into CASSQVGATGELFF.

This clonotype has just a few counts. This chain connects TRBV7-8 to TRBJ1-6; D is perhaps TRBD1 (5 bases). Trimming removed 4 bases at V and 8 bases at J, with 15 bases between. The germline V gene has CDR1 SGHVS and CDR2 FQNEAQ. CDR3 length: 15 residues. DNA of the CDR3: TGTGCCAGCAGCTGGGGCGGGCGGTTGTATTCACCCCTCCACTTT. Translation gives CASSWGGRLYSPLHF.

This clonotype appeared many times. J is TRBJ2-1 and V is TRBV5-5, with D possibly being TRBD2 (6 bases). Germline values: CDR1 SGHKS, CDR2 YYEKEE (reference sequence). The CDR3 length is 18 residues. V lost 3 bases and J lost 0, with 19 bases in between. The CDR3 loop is CASSWVDYLGLSYNEQFF. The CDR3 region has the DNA TGTGCCAGCAGCTGGGTGGACTACCTCGGTCTCTCCTACAATGAGCAGTTCTTC. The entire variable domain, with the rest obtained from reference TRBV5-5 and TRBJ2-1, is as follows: DAGVTQSPTHLIKTRGQQVTLRCSPISGHKSVSWYQQVLGQGPQFIFQYYEKEERGRGNFPDRFSARQFPNYSSELNVNALLLGDSALYLCASSWVDYLGLSYNEQFFGPGTRLTVL.